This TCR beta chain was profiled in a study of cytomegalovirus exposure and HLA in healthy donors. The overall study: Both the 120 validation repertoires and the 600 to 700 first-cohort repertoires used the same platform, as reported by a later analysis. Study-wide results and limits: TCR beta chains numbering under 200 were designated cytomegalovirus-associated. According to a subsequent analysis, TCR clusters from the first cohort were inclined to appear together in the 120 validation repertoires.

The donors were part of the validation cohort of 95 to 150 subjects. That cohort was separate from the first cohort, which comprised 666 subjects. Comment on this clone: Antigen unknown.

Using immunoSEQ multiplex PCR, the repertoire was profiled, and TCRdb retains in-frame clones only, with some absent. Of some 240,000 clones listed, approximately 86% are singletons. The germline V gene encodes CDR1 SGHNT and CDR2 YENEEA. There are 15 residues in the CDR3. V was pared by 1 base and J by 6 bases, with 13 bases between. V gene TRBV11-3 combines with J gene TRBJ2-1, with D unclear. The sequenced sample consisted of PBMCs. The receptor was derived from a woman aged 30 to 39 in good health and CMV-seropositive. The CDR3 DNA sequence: TGTGCCAGCAGCTTAGGTCCAGAACGGGTCAATGAGCAGTTCTTC. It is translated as CASSLGPERVNEQFF.